This T cell receptor (beta chain) was retrieved from a study of T cell repertoires in cytomegalovirus infection. About the study: Based on public TCR beta signatures, there were indications of CMV infection and of a matching HLA type.

This clonotype has only a few counts. As yet, its antigen is unknown. The V gene's germline CDR1 is WSHSY and CDR2 SAAADI. The CDR3 has 12 amino acids. The V and J ends lost 0 bases and 5 bases respectively, with 4 bases between them. A single record per CDR3 protein comes from TCRdb applying MiXCR to the reads. The sample yields about 740,000 distinct CDR3 sequences, roughly 36% seen once. Study outcomes and limitations: Carriers of CMV plus the relevant HLA were identified by cumulative public TCR beta family frequency. It was HLA-C-restricted CMV-specific TCR beta clonotypes that dominated the response ex vivo.

The receptor's source is a human donor in good health (CMV status not recorded). Some clones in this sample may be carry-over from other donors' samples. The chain is built from TRBV10-2 and TRBJ2-5, with unresolved D. The sequenced sample was PBMCs. The CDR3 region is CASSESIETQYF. DNA of the CDR3: TGCGCCAGCAGTGAGTCGATCGAGACCCAGTACTTC.